This TCR beta chain was identified during a study of T cell responses to AZD1222 COVID-19 vaccine. Study observations and caveats: Seropositive status at baseline applied to only a handful of AZD1222 recipients. White British ancestry dominated among donors, who included more females, and clonal diversity was possibly underestimated. Rises in breadth and depth of Spike-specific TCRs came after two AZD1222 doses. Reports indicate that nearly half of spike-specific TCRs are directed at unmutated variant regions.

Points on this clone: Its antigen remains unidentified.

Sequencing used immunoSEQ multiplex PCR; TCRdb keeps in-frame clones, though not all of them. The top ten hold about 12% of the sample, which has approximately 150,000 clones, 85% to 95% seen once. Germline V CDR1 and CDR2: SGHVS, FNYEAQ. With 4 bases removed from V and 2 bases from J, the gap between germline ends came to 11 bases. This CDR3 contains 15 residues. V gene TRBV7-6 combines with J gene TRBJ2-2; the D call may be TRBD1 or TRBD2 (5 bases each). Specimen: peripheral blood, collected after recovery from COVID-19. The TCR originated in an adult who had recovered from COVID-19. CDR3 in DNA: TGTGCCAGCAGCTCCCTGGGACCAAACACCGGGGAGCTGTTTTTT. As protein: CASSSLGPNTGELFF.